The 5 T cell receptor beta chains below all came from one sample that was sequenced in a study of technical replicates of blood from several donors. Using immunoSEQ multiplex PCR, the repertoire was profiled, and TCRdb retains in-frame clones only, with some absent. This table has approximately 73,000 clones, roughly 93% appearing once. Material for sequencing was T cells isolated from PBMCs. The source of these receptors is a human donor in good health.

The V and J genes are TRBV7-9 and TRBJ1-3; a weak D match, TRBD1 (5 bases). The CDR3 loop spans 15 amino acids. Germline CDR1 is SEHNR and CDR2 is FQNEAQ (reference sequence). V gave up 1 base and J gave up 4 bases, with 11 bases separating them. This CDR3 reads CASSLEAGMGNTIYF. As DNA, the CDR3 is TGTGCCAGCAGCTTAGAGGCAGGGATGGGAAACACCATATATTTT.

J is TRBJ1-1 and V is TRBV7-6; possible D gene TRBD1, 5 bases. The length of the CDR3 is 14 residues. Germline lookup yields CDR1 SGHVS and CDR2 FNYEAQ. The V end was cut by 5 bases, the J end by 5 bases, with 15 bases between. The CDR3 bases are TGTGCCAGCAGCCCAGGACCAGGGCTGACTGAAGCTTTCTTT. Protein: CASSPGPGLTEAFF.

The chain is built from TRBV4-3 and TRBJ2-7; 8 bases line up with TRBD1. Losses at the gene ends were 8 bases for V and 2 bases for J; bases not matched to a gene: 11. Germline assignment: CDR1 LGHNA and CDR2 YSLEER. The CDR3 is 15 residues long. The CDR3 is CASSAGDRNTYEQYF. In DNA form, the CDR3 reads TGCGCCAGCTCGGCAGGGGACAGGAATACCTACGAGCAGTACTTC.

The V call is TRBV6-5, the J call TRBJ1-2; D is ambiguous. Germline V gene lookup returns CDR1 MNHEY and CDR2 SVGAGI. Trimming cost V 2 bases and J 2 bases, with 6 bases left between them. CDR3 length equals 13 residues. This chain's CDR3 is CASSYAENYGYTF. CDR3 sequence (DNA): TGTGCCAGCAGTTACGCGGAGAACTATGGCTACACCTTC.

The chain links TRBV6-6 to TRBJ2-1; TRBD2 matches at 9 bases. CDR1 and CDR2 (germline): MNHNY, SVGAGI (reference sequence). The CDR3 length is 12 residues. After removal of 5 bases from V and 7 bases from J, the junction contained 0 bases not matched to a gene. The CDR3 region is CASSLAGNEQFF. In DNA form, the CDR3 reads TGTGCCAGCAGTCTAGCGGGAAATGAGCAGTTCTTC.